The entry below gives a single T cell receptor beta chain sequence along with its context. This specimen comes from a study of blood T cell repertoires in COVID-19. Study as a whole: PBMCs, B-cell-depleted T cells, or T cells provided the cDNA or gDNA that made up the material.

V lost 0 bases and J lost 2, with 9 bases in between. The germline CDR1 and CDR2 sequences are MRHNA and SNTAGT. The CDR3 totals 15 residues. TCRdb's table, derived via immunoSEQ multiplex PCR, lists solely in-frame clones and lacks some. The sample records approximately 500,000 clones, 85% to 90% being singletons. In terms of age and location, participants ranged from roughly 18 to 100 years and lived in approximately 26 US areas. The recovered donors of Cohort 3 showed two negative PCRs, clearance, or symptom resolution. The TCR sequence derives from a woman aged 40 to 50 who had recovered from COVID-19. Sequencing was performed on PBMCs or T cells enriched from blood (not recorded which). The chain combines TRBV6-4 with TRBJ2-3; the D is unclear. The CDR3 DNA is TGTGCCAGCAGTGACTCTGGAGAAAACACAGATACGCAGTATTTT. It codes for CASSDSGENTDTQYF.